A selection of T cell receptor beta chains follows, all from one sample in a study of T cells in Graves' hyperthyroidism and ophthalmopathy. TCRdb fed the multiplex PCR reads into MiXCR, producing one record per CDR3 protein. Of fewer than 350,000 distinct CDR3 sequences listed, about 19% are singletons. Material: blood. These receptor sequences come from a man aged 45-60 years with Graves' ophthalmopathy. CDR3s leave out the opening cysteine and the closing phenylalanine or tryptophan.

CDR3aa: ASSEMGGTGVSETQY
v_gene: TRBV6-1

CDR3aa: ASSSGTGQETQY
v_gene: TRBV12-3/TRBV12-4

CDR3aa: ASSQQGVSPLH
v_gene: TRBV14

CDR3aa: ASSLPLAGAYNEQF
v_gene: TRBV12-3/TRBV12-4

CDR3aa: ASTPAGGQETQY
v_gene: TRBV28

CDR3aa: ASRFSIFKEQY
v_gene: TRBV27

CDR3aa: ATSDPTGDPYNVQF
v_gene: TRBV24-1

CDR3aa: ASGQYSYEQY
v_gene: TRBV6-1

CDR3aa: ASQTSGLYNEQF
v_gene: TRBV27

CDR3aa: ASSVSGDSTDTQY
v_gene: TRBV3-1

CDR3aa: ASSQWEGFSYNEQF
v_gene: TRBV5-1

CDR3aa: ASSPTLAGQDNEQF
v_gene: TRBV5-4

CDR3aa: ASSLMGDPTDTQY
v_gene: TRBV5-1

CDR3aa: ACPGTKNTGELF
v_gene: TRBV30

CDR3aa: ASSLTPASGDLYTQY
v_gene: TRBV27

CDR3aa: ASSNIGGYEQY
v_gene: TRBV28

CDR3aa: ASSFPPHEEQY
v_gene: TRBV28

CDR3aa: ASSIGVGQETQY
v_gene: TRBV19

CDR3aa: SAFLGQSNTGELF
v_gene: TRBV20-1

CDR3aa: ASSRGQGLDEQF
v_gene: TRBV18

CDR3aa: SVKGPNTEAF
v_gene: TRBV29-1

CDR3aa: ASSPHPVLRNTQY
v_gene: TRBV12-3/TRBV12-4

CDR3aa: ASSFRDRVVYGYT
v_gene: TRBV28

CDR3aa: AVPPPGTERGRAQETQY
v_gene: TRBV15

CDR3aa: ASSLQGRGQPQH
v_gene: TRBV14

CDR3aa: ASTPDRDYSSGANVLT
v_gene: TRBV27

CDR3aa: ASSQDLRGDTEAF
v_gene: TRBV4-2

CDR3aa: AFRKGSGANVLT
v_gene: TRBV25-1

CDR3aa: SQGRGHTQY
v_gene: TRBV20-1

CDR3aa: ASSRQTSGKRNEQF
v_gene: TRBV3-1

CDR3aa: ASSILLGEQGARAF
v_gene: TRBV7-9

CDR3aa: SAGTSGNSDEQF
v_gene: TRBV20-1

CDR3aa: ASSFSGQAVTEAF
v_gene: TRBV5-1

CDR3aa: ASRRQTSNEQF
v_gene: TRBV6-1

CDR3aa: ASRSLHEQY
v_gene: TRBV7-2

CDR3aa: ATGTGVYNEQF
v_gene: TRBV10-3

CDR3aa: SAWTENTGELF
v_gene: TRBV20-1

CDR3aa: ASSQTGPVNTEAF
v_gene: TRBV5-1

CDR3aa: ASSQEREGRGGYT
v_gene: TRBV4-2

CDR3aa: ASSRQEQETQY
v_gene: TRBV28